This T cell receptor beta chain was sequenced during a study of blood T cell repertoires in COVID-19. Study as a whole: Spain, Italy and the United States supplied samples that represented acute and convalescent COVID-19. Sources were T cells, B-cell-depleted T cells, or PBMCs; the material itself was cDNA or gDNA.

The CDR3 loop spans 15 amino acids. The V gene's germline CDR1 is MNHEY and CDR2 SVGAGI. The trim removed 6 bases at V and 3 bases at J, leaving 7 bases unmatched. Clones were sequenced by immunoSEQ multiplex PCR, and TCRdb holds only the in-frame ones, with some missing. The sample holds over 50,000 clones, 65% to 80% seen once. This chain connects TRBV6-5 to TRBJ1-2; the match to TRBD1 covers 10 bases. Input material: peripheral blood. This clonotype originated in a human donor with active or convalescent COVID-19. The donor label of this sample is uncertain. For the CDR3, the DNA is TGTGCCAGCAGAAGACAGGGGGCCAACGACTATGGCTACACCTTC. Encoded protein: CASRRQGANDYGYTF.